A selection of T cell receptor beta chains follows, all from one sample in a study of long-term antiretroviral therapy in people with HIV. TCRdb keeps only in-frame clones here, not all; method: immunoSEQ multiplex PCR. The table shows roughly 25,000 clones, with around 85% occurring only once. Sequenced here: unsorted PBMCs, sampled 0.7 years before starting antiretroviral therapy. The receptors originated from a young man with HIV. Both conserved end residues are part of each CDR3. D genes are given only for firm matches. The size field is filled for only some rows; it gives once, few, many or a size class.

>-|TRBD2|TRBV9|TRBJ2-2
TGTGCCAGCAGCGCGCCCATCGGGGGGGCGGACACCGGGGAGCTGTTTTTT
CASSAPIGGADTGELFF
>-|-|TRBV19|TRBJ1-5
TGTGCCAGTAGTATATCGGACTCCAATCAGCCCCAGCATTTT
CASSISDSNQPQHF
>-|TRBD1|TRBV5-5|TRBJ2-5
TGTGCCAGCAGCCCCGGACAGGGGCTGGAGACCCAGTACTTC
CASSPGQGLETQYF
>-|-|TRBV5-1|TRBJ1-3
TGCGCCAGCAGCGTAACCCCAGGGGAAGCTGGAAACACCATATATTTT
CASSVTPGEAGNTIYF
>few|-|TRBV12-2|TRBJ1-3
TGTGCAAGTCGCCCTCTCAGGGATAGAAACACCATATATTTT
CASRPLRDRNTIYF
>-|-|TRBV9|TRBJ2-1
TGTGCCAGCAGCGTAAACTCGCTGGGGCTTTACAATGAGCAGTTCTTC
CASSVNSLGLYNEQFF
>-|TRBD2|TRBV5-1|TRBJ2-1
TGCGCCAGCAGCCCGACTAGCATTGAGCAGTTCTTC
CASSPTSIEQFF
>-|TRBD1|TRBV18|TRBJ1-6
TGTGCCAGCTCACCAACTGGACAGGGGGCGAGGTATAATTCACCCCTCCACTTT
CASSPTGQGARYNSPLHF
>-|-|TRBV6-1|TRBJ1-5
TGTGCCAGCAGTGATGGCAGATACAATCAGCCCCAGCATTTT
CASSDGRYNQPQHF
>-|-|TRBV20-1|TRBJ1-5
TGCAGTGAGTTCGACCAGCCCCAGCATTTT
CSEFDQPQHF
>-|-|TRBV5-4|TRBJ2-3
TGTGCCAGCAGCTCTGCAAGTAAGCCAGATACGCAGTATTTT
CASSSASKPDTQYF
>-|-|TRBV5-4|TRBJ2-7
TGTGCCAGCAGCACGGGCCCCTCCAGACCCGAGCAGTACTTC
CASSTGPSRPEQYF
>-|-|TRBV28|TRBJ1-5
TGTGCCACCGACACAGAAAATTATAGCAATCAGCCCCAGCATTTT
CATDTENYSNQPQHF
>-|-|TRBV14|TRBJ2-2
TGTGCCAGCAGCCAAGTGGGAACCGGGGAGCTGTTTTTT
CASSQVGTGELFF
>-|-|TRBV5-6|TRBJ2-2
TGTGCCTATCGGGACGGAAACACCGGGGAGCTGTTTTTT
CAYRDGNTGELFF
>once|-|TRBV11-1|TRBJ2-3
TGTGCCAGCAGCTTAGAGGTGAGGGGCACAGATACGCAGTATTTT
CASSLEVRGTDTQYF